This section outlines one TCR beta chain sequence together with its context. The source of the sample is a study of blood T cell repertoires in COVID-19. Sequencing was performed with immunoSEQ multiplex PCR; in TCRdb, only in-frame clones are kept and a portion is missing. The data hold some 240,000 clones, with about 79% observed a single time. The CDR3 sequence is 14 residues long. Deletions cut 5 bases from V and 6 bases from J, with 16 bases between. Per the germline V gene, CDR1 is MNHNY and CDR2 is SVGAGI (reference sequence). V gene TRBV6-6 combines with J gene TRBJ1-2; D gene uncertain. This receptor was identified in a woman aged 40-49 years who had recovered from COVID-19. The sample taken for sequencing was peripheral blood. CDR3 protein: CASSKLPVQDGYTF. The DNA of the CDR3 is TGTGCCAGCAGTAAGCTCCCAGTTCAGGATGGCTACACCTTC.